These 2 T cell receptor beta chains were sequenced from one sample in a study of metastatic and nonmetastatic thyroid tumors. No patient had received any treatment before thyroid surgery. TCRdb re-called the PCR reads with MiXCR. Of some 6,000 clones listed, roughly 16% are singletons. Sequencing used tumor tissue. The receptors shown here come from a male donor with papillary thyroid cancer or a benign thyroid nodule (not recorded which). Some clones in this sample may be carry-over from other donors' samples.

The J gene is TRBJ2-7, the V gene TRBV11-2; 15 positions agree with TRBD2. The CDR3 runs to 17 residues. With V trimmed by 0 bases and J by 6 bases, 6 bases remained unmatched. Germline-derived CDR1 and CDR2 are SGHAT and FQNNGV. CDR3 bases: TGTGCCAGCAGCTTAGATCCGGGACTAGCGGGAGGTCGCGAGCAGTACTTC. Amino acids: CASSLDPGLAGGREQYF.

By sample fraction, this clone is medium-sized. The rearrangement links TRBV6-1 to TRBJ2-2; D gene uncertain. Per germline, CDR1 MNHNS and CDR2 SASEGT. V lost 5 bases to trimming and J lost 0 bases, with 13 bases between them. The CDR3 contains 16 residues. CDR3 nucleotide sequence: TGTGCCAGCAGTTCCCGGAAGGCCTCGAACACCGGGGAGCTGTTTTTT. Translation gives CASSSRKASNTGELFF.